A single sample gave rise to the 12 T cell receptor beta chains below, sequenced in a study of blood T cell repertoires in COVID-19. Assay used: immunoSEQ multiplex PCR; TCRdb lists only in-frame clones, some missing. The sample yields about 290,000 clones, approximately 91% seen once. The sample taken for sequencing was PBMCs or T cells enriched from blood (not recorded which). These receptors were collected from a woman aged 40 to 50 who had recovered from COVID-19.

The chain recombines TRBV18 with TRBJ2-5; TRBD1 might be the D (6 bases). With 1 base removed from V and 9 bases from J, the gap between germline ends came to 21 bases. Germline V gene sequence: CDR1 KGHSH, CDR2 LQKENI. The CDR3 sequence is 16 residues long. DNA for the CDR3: TGTGCCAGCTCACCACAACCAAACAGGGCAGGGCTGGCCCAGTACTTC. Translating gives CASSPQPNRAGLAQYF.

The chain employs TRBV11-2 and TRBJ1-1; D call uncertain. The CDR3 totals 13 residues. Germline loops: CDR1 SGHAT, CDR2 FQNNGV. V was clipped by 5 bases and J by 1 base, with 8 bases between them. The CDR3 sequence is CASSQTRNTEAFF. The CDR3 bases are TGTGCCAGCAGCCAGACACGGAACACTGAAGCTTTCTTT. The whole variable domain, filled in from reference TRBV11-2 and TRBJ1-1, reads EAGVAQSPRYKIIEKRQSVAFWCNPISGHATLYWYQQILGQGPKLLIQFQNNGVVDDSQLPKDRFSAERLKGVDSTLKIQPAKLEDSAVYLCASSQTRNTEAFFGQGTRLTVV.

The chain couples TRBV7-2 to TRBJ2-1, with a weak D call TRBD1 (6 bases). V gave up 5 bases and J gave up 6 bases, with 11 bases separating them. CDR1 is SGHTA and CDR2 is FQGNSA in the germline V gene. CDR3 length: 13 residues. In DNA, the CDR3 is TGTGCCAGCAGCGGACAGAGGGGCAATGAGCAGTTCTTC. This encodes CASSGQRGNEQFF.

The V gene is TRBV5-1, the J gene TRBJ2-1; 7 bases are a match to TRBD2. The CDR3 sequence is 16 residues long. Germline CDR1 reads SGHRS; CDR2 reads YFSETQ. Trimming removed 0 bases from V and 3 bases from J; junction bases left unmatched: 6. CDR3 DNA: TGCGCCAGCAGCTTGGGCGCCAGCGGGAACTACAATGAGCAGTTCTTC. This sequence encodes CASSLGASGNYNEQFF.

As DNA, the CDR3 is TGTGCCAGCAGCGCAGGAGTCACAGGGGCCTACGAGCAGTACTTC. Translating gives CASSAGVTGAYEQYF. The chain combines TRBV9 with TRBJ2-7; 7 positions agree with TRBD1. CDR3 size: 15 residues. Germline V gene data show CDR1 as SGDLS and CDR2 as YYNGEE. Trimming took 3 bases from V and 2 from J; bases not matched to a gene: 8.

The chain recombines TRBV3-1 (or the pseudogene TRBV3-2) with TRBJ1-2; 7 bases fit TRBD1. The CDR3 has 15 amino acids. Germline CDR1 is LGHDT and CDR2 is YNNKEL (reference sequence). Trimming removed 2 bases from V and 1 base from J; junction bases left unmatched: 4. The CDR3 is CASSQRGQNNYGYTF. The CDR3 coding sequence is TGTGCCAGCAGCCAAAGGGGACAGAATAACTATGGCTACACCTTC.

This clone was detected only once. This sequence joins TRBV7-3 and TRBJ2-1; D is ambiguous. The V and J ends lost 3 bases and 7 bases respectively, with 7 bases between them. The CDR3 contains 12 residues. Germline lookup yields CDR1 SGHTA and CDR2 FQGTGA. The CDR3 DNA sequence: TGTGCCAGCAGCTTTAGAGCGAATGAGCAGTTCTTC. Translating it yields CASSFRANEQFF.

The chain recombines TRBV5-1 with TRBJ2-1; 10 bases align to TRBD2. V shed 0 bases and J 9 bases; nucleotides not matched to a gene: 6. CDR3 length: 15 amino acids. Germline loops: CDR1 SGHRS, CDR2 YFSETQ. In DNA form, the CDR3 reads TGCGCCAGCAGCTTGGCAGCGGGGGGGCCGGGTGAGCAGTTCTTC. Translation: CASSLAAGGPGEQFF.

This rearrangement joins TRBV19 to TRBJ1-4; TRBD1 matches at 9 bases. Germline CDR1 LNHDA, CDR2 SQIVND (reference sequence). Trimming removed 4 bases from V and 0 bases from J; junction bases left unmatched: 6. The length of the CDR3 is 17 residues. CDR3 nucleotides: TGTGCCAGTAGTAGGGGACAGGGATCTGCAACTAATGAAAAACTGTTTTTT. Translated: CASSRGQGSATNEKLFF.

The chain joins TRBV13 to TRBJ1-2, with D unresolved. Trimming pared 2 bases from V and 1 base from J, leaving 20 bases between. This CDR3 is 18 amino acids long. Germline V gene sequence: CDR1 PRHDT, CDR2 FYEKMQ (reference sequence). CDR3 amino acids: CASSLSKEPLRGNYGYTF. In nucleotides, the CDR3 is TGTGCCAGCAGCTTAAGTAAAGAACCACTCCGGGGTAACTATGGCTACACCTTC.

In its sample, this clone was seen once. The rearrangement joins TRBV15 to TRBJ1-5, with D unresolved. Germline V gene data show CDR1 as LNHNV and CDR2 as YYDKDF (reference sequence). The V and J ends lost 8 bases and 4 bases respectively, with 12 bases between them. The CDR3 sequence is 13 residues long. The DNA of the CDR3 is TGTGCCACCGGGTCGTCGCGGAATCAGCCCCAGCATTTT. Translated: CATGSSRNQPQHF.

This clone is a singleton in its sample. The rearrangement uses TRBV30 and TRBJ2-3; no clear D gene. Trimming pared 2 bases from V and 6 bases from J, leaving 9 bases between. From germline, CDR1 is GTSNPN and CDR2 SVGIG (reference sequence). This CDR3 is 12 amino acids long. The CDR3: CAWSPSSDTQYF. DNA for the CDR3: TGTGCCTGGAGTCCCAGTTCGGATACGCAGTATTTT.